These 3 T cell receptor beta chains share one sample of origin, sequenced in a study of CD8 T cells in Susac syndrome. Random-hexamer reverse transcription was applied to about 0.5 to 1 ug RNA. TCRdb re-derived calls from the immunoSEQ multiplex PCR reads in MiXCR, one entry per CDR3 protein. The sample holds 150,000 or so distinct CDR3 sequences, over 85% seen once. The sequenced sample was CD8+ T cells from PBMCs. These receptors came from a human donor with multiple sclerosis.

CDR3 protein: CASSLQGAGKTQYF. In nucleotides, the CDR3 is TGTGCCAGCAGCCTACAGGGGGCCGGGAAGACCCAGTACTTC. The chain uses TRBV13 and TRBJ2-5, with 9 bases that match TRBD1. The CDR3 length is 14 residues. Germline values: CDR1 PRHDT, CDR2 FYEKMQ (reference sequence). J gave up 6 bases and V 5 bases, and 7 bases lay outside the gene matches. The entire variable domain, with the rest obtained from reference TRBV13 and TRBJ2-5, is as follows: AAGVIQSPRHLIKEKRETATLKCYPIPRHDTVYWYQQGPGQDPQFLISFYEKMQSDKGSIPDRFSAQQFSDYHSELNMSSLELGDSALYFCASSLQGAGKTQYFGPGTRLLVL.

This sequence joins TRBV7-2 and TRBJ2-7, with D perhaps matching TRBD1 (5 bases). This CDR3 region has 15 residues. Trimming cost V 1 base and J 3 bases, with 13 bases left between them. The germline V gene has CDR1 SGHTA and CDR2 FQGNSA. Written as DNA, the CDR3 is TGTGCCAGCAGCTTAGTCGACAGCACTAACTACGAGCAGTACTTC. It translates to CASSLVDSTNYEQYF.

J is TRBJ2-7 and V is TRBV27; D is uncertain. The CDR3 totals 13 residues. V was pared by 3 bases and J by 2 bases, with 8 bases between. From germline, CDR1 is MNHEY and CDR2 SMNVEV (reference sequence). CDR3 coding DNA: TGTGCCAGCAGTTTTGGTGCAGCCTACGAGCAGTACTTC. Translated, it gives CASSFGAAYEQYF.